This T cell receptor beta chain originates from a study of blood T cell repertoires in COVID-19. Study as a whole: The samples span acute and convalescent COVID-19 from the United States, Italy and Spain. T cells, B-cell-depleted T cells, or PBMCs provided the cDNA or gDNA that served as material.

This clone occurred once. Methods used by the authors: Amplification of reference gene primers provided the estimated nucleated cell counts. Data came from immunoSEQ multiplex PCR; TCRdb stores just in-frame clones and leaves some out. V and J calls and clone size are as listed in that table; D and trimming were resolved from the DNA. This sample has about 160,000 clones, with about 85% found just once. Sample: peripheral blood. The clonotype comes from a human donor with acute or convalescent COVID-19. The donor label of this sample is uncertain.

CDR3 residues: CASSLDGLAGGREQFF. As DNA, the CDR3 is TGCGCCAGCAGCTTGGATGGACTAGCGGGGGGGCGCGAGCAGTTCTTC. This rearrangement joins TRBV5-1 to TRBJ2-1; 15 bases are shared with TRBD2. J lost 10 bases, V lost 0 bases, and 5 bases had no gene match. Germline CDR1 and CDR2: SGHRS and YFSETQ. The CDR3 has 16 amino acids.